These 4 T cell receptor beta chains originate from one sample sequenced in a study of glioma-infiltrating T cells after dendritic cell vaccination. Using immunoSEQ multiplex PCR, the repertoire was profiled, and TCRdb retains in-frame clones only, with some absent. The sample shows almost 65,000 clones, approximately 78% of them seen only once. The material sequenced was blood, taken before dendritic cell vaccination. All receptors derive from a human donor with glioblastoma.

The chain joins TRBV5-4 to TRBJ2-5; the D gene is possibly TRBD2 (5 bases). The CDR3 length is 14 residues. Germline V gives CDR1 SGHNT, CDR2 YYREEE (reference sequence). Deletions cut 3 bases from V and 2 bases from J, with 11 bases between. The CDR3 bases are TGTGCCAGCAGCTCCTACGGGGAACAAGAGACCCAGTACTTC. Encoded protein: CASSSYGEQETQYF.

In this sample, this clone turned up once. V gene TRBV7-9 combines with J gene TRBJ1-4; perhaps TRBD1 as D (5 bases). V was clipped by 1 base and J by 11 bases, with 20 bases between them. CDR3 size: 16 residues. From germline, CDR1 is SEHNR and CDR2 FQNEAQ (reference sequence). The CDR3 DNA is TGTGCCAGCAGCTTAGGGACCACACTGACAGTCCCGAAACTGTTTTTT. Its translation is CASSLGTTLTVPKLFF.

The V call is TRBV15, the J call TRBJ1-6; no definite D call. CDR1 is LNHNV, CDR2 YYDKDF, per germline (reference sequence). There are 15 residues in the CDR3. V was pared by 0 bases and J by 8 bases, with 11 bases between. The CDR3 protein is CATSRDWTEDSPLHF. The CDR3 region has the DNA TGTGCCACCAGCAGAGATTGGACGGAGGATTCACCCCTCCACTTT.

This clone turned up a few times. This chain uses TRBV19 with TRBJ2-1; 10 bases are shared with TRBD2. Trimming removed 10 bases from V and 4 bases from J; junction bases left unmatched: 13. Germline CDR1 is LNHDA and CDR2 is SQIVND (reference sequence). CDR3 length equals 16 residues. The CDR3 is CATKDGSGGPYNEQFF. For the CDR3, the DNA is TGTGCCACCAAAGACGGTAGCGGGGGGCCATACAATGAGCAGTTCTTC.